The source of this TCR beta chain is a study of T cell repertoires in ileal Crohn's disease. Study outcomes and limitations: Clonality above 26.8% at surgery always came with endoscopic recurrence.

Details on this clone: Its specificity is not known.

V was pared by 5 bases and J by 1 base, with 11 bases between. In germline, CDR1 is SGHTA, CDR2 FQGNSA. The CDR3 extends over 15 amino acids. Surgical specimens yielded lamina propria lymphocytes, which were density-gradient separated and then sorted. Produced via immunoSEQ multiplex PCR; TCRdb's table is partial and in-frame only. In the table there are around 5,800 clones, approximately 87% of which are singletons. The chain employs TRBV7-2 and TRBJ2-2; unclear D gene. The specimen was CD4+ T cells from ileum. This TCR came from an adult with Crohn's disease. Some clones in this sample may be carry-over from other donors' samples. CDR3 nucleotide sequence: TGTGCCAGCAGCCCACCCTCGGTGAACACCGGGGAGCTGTTTTTT. Its translation: CASSPPSVNTGELFF.